Sample share makes the clone carrying this TCR beta chain medium-sized (0.01 to 0.1%). These data originate in a study of spatial heterogeneity in lung cancer. Across the whole study: Averaged across combinations, each unique TCR and UMI pairing appeared more than ten times in raw reads, which were uncorrected.

TCRdb reprocessed the 5' RACE reads via MiXCR and lists one record per CDR3 protein. The sample records 2,500 to 3,000 distinct CDR3 sequences, about 4.1% being singletons. Sample time point: sample taken at primary tumor resection. In each case, whole RNA from tumor, nontumor lung or frozen PBMC was sequenced unsorted. The cohort: about 79 early-stage, untreated non-small cell lung cancer patients. The clonotype originates from a female donor with early-stage non-small cell lung cancer. The sequences come from normal lung tissue next to the tumor, collected at surgery.

The CDR3 region is CASRGEGLNQPQHF. CDR3 nucleotide sequence: TGCGCCAGCAGAGGGGAAGGACTCAATCAGCCCCAGCATTTT. The chain couples TRBV4-1 to TRBJ1-5; D is perhaps TRBD1 (5 bases). The germline V gene has CDR1 MGHRA and CDR2 YSYEKL. V gave up 6 bases and J gave up 3 bases, with 12 bases separating them. There are 14 residues in the CDR3.